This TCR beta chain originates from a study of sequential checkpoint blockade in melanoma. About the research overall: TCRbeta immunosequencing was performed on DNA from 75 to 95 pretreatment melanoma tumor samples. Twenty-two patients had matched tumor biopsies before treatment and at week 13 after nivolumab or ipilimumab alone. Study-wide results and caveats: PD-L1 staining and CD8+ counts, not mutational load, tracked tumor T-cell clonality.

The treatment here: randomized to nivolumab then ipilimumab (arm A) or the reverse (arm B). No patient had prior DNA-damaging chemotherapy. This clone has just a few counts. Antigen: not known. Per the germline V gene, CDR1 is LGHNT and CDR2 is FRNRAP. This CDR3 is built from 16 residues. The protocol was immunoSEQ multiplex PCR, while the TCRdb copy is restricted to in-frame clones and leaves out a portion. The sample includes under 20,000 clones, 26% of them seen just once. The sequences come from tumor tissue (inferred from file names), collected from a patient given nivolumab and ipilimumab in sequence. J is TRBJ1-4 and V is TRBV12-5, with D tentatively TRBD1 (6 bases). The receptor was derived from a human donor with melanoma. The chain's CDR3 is CASNRQQGSTNEKLFF. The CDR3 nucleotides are TGTGCCAGCAATAGACAACAGGGATCAACTAATGAAAAACTGTTTTTT.